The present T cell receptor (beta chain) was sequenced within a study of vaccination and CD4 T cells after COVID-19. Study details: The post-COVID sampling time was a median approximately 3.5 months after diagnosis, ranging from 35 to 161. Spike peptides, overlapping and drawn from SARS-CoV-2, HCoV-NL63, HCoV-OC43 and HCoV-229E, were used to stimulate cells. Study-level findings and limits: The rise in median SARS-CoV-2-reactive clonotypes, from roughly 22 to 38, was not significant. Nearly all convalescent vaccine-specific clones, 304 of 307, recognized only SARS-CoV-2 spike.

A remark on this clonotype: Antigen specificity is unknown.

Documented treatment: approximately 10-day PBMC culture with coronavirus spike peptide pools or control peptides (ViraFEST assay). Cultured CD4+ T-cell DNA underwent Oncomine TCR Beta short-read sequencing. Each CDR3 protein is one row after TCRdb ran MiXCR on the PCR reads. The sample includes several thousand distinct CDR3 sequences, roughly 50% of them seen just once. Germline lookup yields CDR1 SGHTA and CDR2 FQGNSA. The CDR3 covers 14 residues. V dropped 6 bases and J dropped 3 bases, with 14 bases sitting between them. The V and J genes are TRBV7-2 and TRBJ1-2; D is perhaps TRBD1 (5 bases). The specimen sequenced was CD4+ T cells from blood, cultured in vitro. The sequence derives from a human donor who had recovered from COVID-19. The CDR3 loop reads CASSSLGTHYGYTF. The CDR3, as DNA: TGTGCCAGCAGTTCGTTAGGGACCCACTATGGCTACACCTTC.